The clone carrying this TCR beta chain appeared once. Next came a second PCR, run for about 6 to 12 cycles, which used a sample-barcoded 5' primer along with a J-beta primer mix. TCRdb itself ran the 5' RACE reads through MiXCR, one entry per CDR3 protein. This sample yields 1.5 million to 2 million distinct CDR3 sequences, of which about two fifths are seen a single time; 20% to 25% belongs to the top ten. CDR1 SGHTA and CDR2 FQGNSA come from the germline V gene. The V end was cut by 5 bases, the J end by 9 bases, with 17 bases between. The CDR3 totals 14 residues. The data originate from a study of blood T cells in healthy people across ages.

The sample taken for sequencing was blood. V is TRBV7-2 and J is TRBJ2-1, with D tentatively TRBD2 (6 bases). This TCR came from a human donor in good health. The CDR3 DNA sequence: TGTGCCAGCAGCCCCGGGACTTTTCGGGCTGAGCAGTTCTTC. Amino acids: CASSPGTFRAEQFF. Full variable domain (outside the CDR3, taken from reference TRBV7-2 and TRBJ2-1): GAGVSQSPSNKVTEKGKDVELRCDPISGHTALYWYRQSLGQGLEFLIYFQGNSAPDKSGLPSDRFSAERTGGSVSTLTIQRTQQEDSAVYLCASSPGTFRAEQFFGPGTRLTVL.